Listed below are T cell receptor beta chains from one sample, sequenced in a study of blood T cells in healthy people across ages. TCRdb re-derived calls from the 5' RACE reads in MiXCR, one entry per CDR3 protein. This table has around 800,000 distinct CDR3 sequences, about 42% appearing once. Sequenced material: blood. The source is a man of 80 years or more in good health. The CDR3 runs from the conserved cysteine through the conserved F or W. D genes are given only for firm matches. The size entry is marked missing in some rows and otherwise reads once, few, many or a size class.

TRBV3-1	TRBJ2-1	-	-	CASSQTLNEQFF	TGTGCCAGCAGCCAAACCCTCAATGAGCAGTTCTTC
TRBV28	TRBJ2-1	TRBD2	-	CASITSSGLNEQFF	TGTGCCAGCATTACATCTAGCGGTCTCAATGAGCAGTTCTTC
TRBV28	TRBJ1-2	-	-	CASSFFAGGGYGYTF	TGTGCCAGCAGTTTTTTTGCGGGGGGCGGCTATGGCTACACCTTC
TRBV28	TRBJ2-1	TRBD2	few	CASSSNHVAGALNEQFF	TGTGCCAGCAGTTCAAATCATGTAGCGGGAGCGCTGAATGAGCAGTTCTTC
TRBV27	TRBJ2-7	TRBD2	few	CASARVGGYEQYF	TGTGCCAGCGCCCGTGTGGGGGGGTACGAGCAGTACTTC
TRBV7-2	TRBJ2-1	-	-	CASSLGYGDEQFF	TGTGCCAGCAGCTTAGGTTACGGCGATGAGCAGTTCTTC
TRBV7-2	TRBJ2-7	-	-	CASSLVAAGFSYEQYF	TGTGCCAGCAGCTTAGTTGCGGCTGGGTTCTCCTACGAGCAGTACTTC
TRBV20-1	TRBJ2-3	-	many	CSATRGGLDTQYF	TGCAGTGCTACCCGAGGAGGTCTAGATACGCAGTATTTT
TRBV25-1	TRBJ2-7	TRBD2	-	CASSEVGGTGYEQYF	TGTGCCAGCAGTGAAGTGGGGGGGACCGGCTACGAGCAGTACTTC
TRBV29-1	TRBJ2-7	TRBD1	-	CSVTGGDRGLYEQYF	TGCAGCGTCACCGGCGGGGACAGGGGGCTCTACGAGCAGTACTTC
TRBV7-3	TRBJ2-3	-	few	CASSLTAQPTDTQYF	TGTGCCAGCAGCTTAACTGCCCAGCCAACAGATACGCAGTATTTT
TRBV19	TRBJ2-1	TRBD2	-	CASSERDWGQFF	TGTGCCAGTTCGGAGCGGGATTGGGGGCAGTTCTTC
TRBV12-3/TRBV12-4	TRBJ1-2	TRBD1	-	CASSHKGAYGYTF	TGTGCCAGCAGCCATAAGGGGGCCTATGGCTACACCTTC
TRBV25-1	TRBJ2-7	-	-	CASEGRPWEQYF	TGTGCCAGCGAGGGTCGGCCATGGGAGCAGTACTTC
TRBV7-3	TRBJ1-1	-	-	CASSPGAALNTEAFF	TGTGCCAGCAGCCCAGGGGCAGCCCTGAACACTGAAGCTTTCTTT
TRBV12-3/TRBV12-4	TRBJ1-3	-	-	CASSFDSDSGNTIYF	TGTGCCAGCAGTTTCGATAGCGACTCTGGAAACACCATATATTTT
TRBV29-1	TRBJ2-7	-	many	CSVEVQGYEQYF	TGCAGCGTTGAAGTTCAGGGATACGAGCAGTACTTC
TRBV28	TRBJ1-2	-	-	CASTLQGVNYGYTF	TGTGCCAGCACCCTACAGGGAGTTAACTATGGCTACACCTTC
TRBV25-1	TRBJ2-1	-	few	CASRRGQYNEQFF	TGTGCCAGCAGAAGGGGCCAATACAATGAGCAGTTCTTC
TRBV5-1	TRBJ2-1	-	-	CASSLVGFSYNEQFF	TGCGCCAGCAGCTTAGTCGGATTCTCCTACAATGAGCAGTTCTTC
TRBV6-6	TRBJ2-1	TRBD1	-	CTSRRDRDLDEQFF	TGTACCAGCAGGCGGGACAGGGATTTAGATGAGCAGTTCTTC
TRBV15	TRBJ1-5	-	-	CATSRDQGNGNQPQHF	TGTGCCACCAGCAGAGATCAGGGAAATGGGAATCAGCCCCAGCATTTT
TRBV29-1	TRBJ2-7	-	-	CSVEWDSYEQYF	TGCAGCGTTGAGTGGGATTCGTACGAGCAGTACTTC
TRBV7-2	TRBJ1-5	-	many	CASSFGGNSNQPQHF	TGTGCCAGCAGCTTTGGGGGAAATAGCAATCAGCCCCAGCATTTT
TRBV15	TRBJ2-3	TRBD2	many	CATSRDGRAGGVDTQYF	TGTGCCACCAGCAGAGATGGAAGGGCGGGAGGGGTAGATACGCAGTATTTT
TRBV6-2/TRBV6-3	TRBJ2-2	TRBD2	few	CASSRTSGSNTGELFF	TGTGCCAGCAGTCGGACCAGCGGGAGTAACACCGGGGAGCTGTTTTTT
TRBV3-1	TRBJ2-7	TRBD2	-	CASSRRTSAREQYF	TGTGCCAGCAGCCGGAGGACTAGCGCTCGGGAGCAGTACTTC
TRBV29-1	TRBJ2-3	TRBD1	few	CSVRDRGPTDTQYF	TGCAGCGTCCGGGACAGGGGGCCCACAGATACGCAGTATTTT
TRBV9	TRBJ2-3	TRBD2	-	CASGSFAGGVDTQYF	TGTGCCAGCGGATCTTTTGCGGGAGGGGTAGATACGCAGTATTTT
TRBV20-1	TRBJ2-3	TRBD2	-	CSAKSGSGDTQYF	TGCAGTGCAAAGAGCGGGAGCGGGGATACGCAGTATTTT
TRBV13	TRBJ1-5	TRBD1	-	CASSLGPRGNQPQHF	TGTGCCAGCAGCTTAGGCCCCAGGGGGAATCAGCCCCAGCATTTT
TRBV7-2	TRBJ2-1	-	few	CASSFLTSSEQFF	TGTGCCAGCAGCTTCCTTACATCTTCAGAGCAGTTCTTC
TRBV29-1	TRBJ2-1	TRBD2	many	CSVSSGSYNEQFF	TGCAGCGTATCTAGCGGCTCCTACAATGAGCAGTTCTTC
TRBV27	TRBJ2-3	TRBD2	-	CASRSGGGRVTDTQYF	TGTGCCAGCAGATCGGGAGGCGGGAGGGTCACAGATACGCAGTATTTT
TRBV7-2	TRBJ1-6	-	once	CASSLHSLNSSLHF	TGTGCCAGCAGCTTACACAGTCTTAATTCATCCCTCCACTTT
TRBV6-4	TRBJ2-3	TRBD2	-	CASSDGGGLRTDTQYF	TGTGCCAGCAGTGACGGCGGGGGATTGAGGACAGATACGCAGTATTTT
TRBV21-1	TRBJ1-2	-	-	CASSKGITGEKYYEGKGYGYTF	TGTGCCAGCAGCAAAGGGATTACAGGGGAAAAATACTACGAGGGAAAGGGCTATGGCTACACCTTC
TRBV10-3	TRBJ2-1	TRBD1	-	CAISRRDRLNEQFF	TGTGCCATCAGTCGCCGGGACAGATTAAATGAGCAGTTCTTC
TRBV11-2	TRBJ2-3	-	-	CASTGTVSTDTQYF	TGTGCCAGCACCGGGACCGTGAGCACAGATACGCAGTATTTT
TRBV20-1	TRBJ2-4	-	-	CSARDDSGKNIQYF	TGCAGTGCTAGAGATGACAGTGGCAAAAACATTCAGTACTTC
TRBV11-2	TRBJ2-1	-	few	CASSLDGLQLNEQFF	TGTGCCAGCAGCTTAGATGGACTACAACTCAATGAGCAGTTCTTC
TRBV9	TRBJ2-1	-	-	CASSVREAEQFF	TGTGCCAGCAGCGTAAGAGAGGCCGAGCAGTTCTTC
TRBV20-1	TRBJ1-4	TRBD1	few	CSASSGTGDEKLFF	TGCAGTGCTTCTTCCGGGACAGGAGATGAAAAACTGTTTTTT
TRBV4-1	TRBJ2-3	TRBD2	once	CASRLTAGVKGTQYF	TGCGCCAGCCGCCTGACAGCGGGAGTAAAGGGTACGCAGTATTTT
TRBV5-6	TRBJ1-2	TRBD1	few	CASSKKQGRSYTF	TGTGCCAGCAGCAAAAAACAGGGGCGAAGCTACACCTTC
TRBV12-3/TRBV12-4	TRBJ2-1	TRBD1	-	CASSEQGALYNEQFF	TGTGCCAGCAGTGAACAGGGGGCCTTATACAATGAGCAGTTCTTC